The source of this T cell receptor (beta chain) is a study of breast tumors, draining lymph nodes, adjacent tissues. TCRdb used MiXCR to reprocess the multiplex PCR reads, holding one entry per CDR3 protein. The table has under 150,000 distinct CDR3 sequences, 21% seen once. Whole-study results and caveats: The data were judged consistent with most tumor T cells coming from lymph node and expanding in tumor. Luminal-like breast cancer showed significantly greater tumor-nontumor repertoire similarity than basal-like breast cancer did. Tumors had less TCR diversity than lymph nodes, more than nontumor tissue. That most tumor T cells come from lymph nodes remained unproven.

CDR3 length: 13 residues. V gave up 8 bases and J gave up 1 base; unmatched junction bases: 1. Germline loops: CDR1 MGHRA, CDR2 YSYEKL. This clonotype was recorded at least ten times. As yet, its antigen is unknown. Breast cancer patients provided tissue from their axillary draining lymph nodes. The chain uses TRBV4-1 and TRBJ2-1; 8 nucleotides line up with TRBD1. Sequencing was carried out using axillary lymph node tissue. The sequence was obtained from a female donor with breast cancer. Some clones in this sample may be carry-over from other donors' samples. CDR3 region: CASQGASYNEQFF. CDR3 DNA sequence: TGCGCCAGCCAGGGGGCGTCCTACAATGAGCAGTTCTTC.